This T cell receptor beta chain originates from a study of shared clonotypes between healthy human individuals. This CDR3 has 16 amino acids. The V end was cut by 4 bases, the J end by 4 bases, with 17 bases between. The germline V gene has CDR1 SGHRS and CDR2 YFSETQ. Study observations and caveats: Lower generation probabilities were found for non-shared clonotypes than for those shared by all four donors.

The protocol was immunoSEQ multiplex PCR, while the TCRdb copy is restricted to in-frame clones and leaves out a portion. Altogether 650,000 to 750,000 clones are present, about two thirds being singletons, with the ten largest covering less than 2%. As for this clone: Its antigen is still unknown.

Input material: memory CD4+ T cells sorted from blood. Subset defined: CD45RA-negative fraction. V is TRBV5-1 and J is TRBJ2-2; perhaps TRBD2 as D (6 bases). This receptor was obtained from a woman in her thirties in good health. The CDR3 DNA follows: TGCGCCAGCAGCGCAAGGACGGGAGCCGTCACCGGGGAGCTGTTTTTT. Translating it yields CASSARTGAVTGELFF.